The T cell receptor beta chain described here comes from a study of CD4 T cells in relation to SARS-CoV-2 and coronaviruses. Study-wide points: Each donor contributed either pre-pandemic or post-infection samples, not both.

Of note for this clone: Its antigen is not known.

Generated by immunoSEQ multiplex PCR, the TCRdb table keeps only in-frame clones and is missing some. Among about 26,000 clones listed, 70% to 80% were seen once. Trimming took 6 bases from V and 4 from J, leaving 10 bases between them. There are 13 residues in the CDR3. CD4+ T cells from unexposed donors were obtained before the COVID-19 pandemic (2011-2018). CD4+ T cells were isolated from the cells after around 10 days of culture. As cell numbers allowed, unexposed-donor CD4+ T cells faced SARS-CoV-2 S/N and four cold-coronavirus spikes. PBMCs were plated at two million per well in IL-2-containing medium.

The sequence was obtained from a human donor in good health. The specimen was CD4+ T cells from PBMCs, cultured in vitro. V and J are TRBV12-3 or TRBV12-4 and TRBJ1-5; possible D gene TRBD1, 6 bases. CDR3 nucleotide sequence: TGTGCCAGCAGACAGGGTCAAAATCAGCCCCAGCATTTT. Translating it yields CASRQGQNQPQHF.